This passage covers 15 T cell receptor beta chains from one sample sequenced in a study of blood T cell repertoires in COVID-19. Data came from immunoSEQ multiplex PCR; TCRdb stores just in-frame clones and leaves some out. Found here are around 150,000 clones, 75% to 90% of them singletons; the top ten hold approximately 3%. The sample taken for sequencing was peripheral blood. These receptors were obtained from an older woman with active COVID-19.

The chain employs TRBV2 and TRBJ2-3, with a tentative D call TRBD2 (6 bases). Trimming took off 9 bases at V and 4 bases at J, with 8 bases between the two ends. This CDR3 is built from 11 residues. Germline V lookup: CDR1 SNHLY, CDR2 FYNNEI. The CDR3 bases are TGTGCCAGATCTAGCGCAGATACGCAGTATTTT. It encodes CARSSADTQYF. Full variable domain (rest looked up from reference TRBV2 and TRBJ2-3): EPEVTQTPSHQVTQMGQEVILRCVPISNHLYFYWYRQILGQKVEFLVSFYNNEISEKSEIFDDQFSVERPDGSNFTLKIRSTKLEDSAMYFCARSSADTQYFGPGTRLTVL.

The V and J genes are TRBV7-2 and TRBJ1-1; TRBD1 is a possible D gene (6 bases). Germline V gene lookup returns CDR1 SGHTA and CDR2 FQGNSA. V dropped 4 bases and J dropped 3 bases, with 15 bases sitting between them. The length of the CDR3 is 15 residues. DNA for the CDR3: TGTGCCAGCAGCTCGTACAGGGCGGGCGACACTGAAGCTTTCTTT. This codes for CASSSYRAGDTEAFF.

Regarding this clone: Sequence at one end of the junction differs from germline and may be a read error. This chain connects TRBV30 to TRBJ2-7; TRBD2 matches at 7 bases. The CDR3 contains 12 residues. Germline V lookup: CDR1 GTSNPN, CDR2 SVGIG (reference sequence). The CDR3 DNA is TGTGCCGGGAGGGCAAACTCCTACGAGCAGTACTTC. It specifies CAGRANSYEQYF.

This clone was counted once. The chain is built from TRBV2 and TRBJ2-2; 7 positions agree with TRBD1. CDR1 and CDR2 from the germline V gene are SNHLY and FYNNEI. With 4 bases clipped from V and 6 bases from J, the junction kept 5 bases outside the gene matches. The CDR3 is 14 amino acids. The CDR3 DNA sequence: TGTGCCAGCAGTGCCCGGACAGGAGCCGGGGAGCTGTTTTTT. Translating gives CASSARTGAGELFF.

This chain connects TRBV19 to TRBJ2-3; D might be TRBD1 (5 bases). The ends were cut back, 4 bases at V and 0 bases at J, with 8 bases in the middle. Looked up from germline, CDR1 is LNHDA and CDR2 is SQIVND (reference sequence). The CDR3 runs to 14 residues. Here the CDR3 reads CASSKWGSTDTQYF. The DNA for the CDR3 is TGTGCCAGTAGTAAGTGGGGCAGCACAGATACGCAGTATTTT.

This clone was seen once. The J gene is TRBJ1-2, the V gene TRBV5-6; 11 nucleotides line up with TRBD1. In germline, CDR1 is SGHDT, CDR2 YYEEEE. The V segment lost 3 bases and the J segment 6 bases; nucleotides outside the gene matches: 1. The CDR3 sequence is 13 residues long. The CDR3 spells CASSWGQGDGYTF. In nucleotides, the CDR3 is TGTGCCAGCAGCTGGGGACAGGGGGATGGCTACACCTTC.

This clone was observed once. The CDR3 DNA follows: TGTGCCAGCAGTTACGGGTTCAAGCTAGATGAGCAGTTCTTC. Its translation: CASSYGFKLDEQFF. The genes are TRBV6-5 and TRBJ2-1; no clear D. In germline, CDR1 is MNHEY, CDR2 SVGAGI. V lost 2 bases and J lost 8, with 13 bases in between. This CDR3 spans 14 amino acids.

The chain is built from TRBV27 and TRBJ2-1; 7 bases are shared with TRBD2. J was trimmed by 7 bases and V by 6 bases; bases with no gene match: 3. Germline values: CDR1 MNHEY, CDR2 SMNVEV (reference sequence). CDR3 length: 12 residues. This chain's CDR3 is CASRRLANEQFF. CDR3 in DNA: TGTGCCAGCAGAAGACTAGCTAATGAGCAGTTCTTC.

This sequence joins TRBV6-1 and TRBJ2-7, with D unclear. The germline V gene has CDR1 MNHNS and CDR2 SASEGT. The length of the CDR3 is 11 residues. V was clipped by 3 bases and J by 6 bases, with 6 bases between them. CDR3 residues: CASSDGPEQYF. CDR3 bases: TGTGCCAGCAGTGACGGTCCCGAGCAGTACTTC.

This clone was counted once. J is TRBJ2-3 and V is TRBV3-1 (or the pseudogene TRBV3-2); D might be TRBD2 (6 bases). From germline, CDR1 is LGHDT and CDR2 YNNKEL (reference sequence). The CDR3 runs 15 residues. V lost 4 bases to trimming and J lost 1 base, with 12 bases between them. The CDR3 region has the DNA TGTGCCAGCAGCCTAAAGCGGGCGGGCACAGATACGCAGTATTTT. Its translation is CASSLKRAGTDTQYF.

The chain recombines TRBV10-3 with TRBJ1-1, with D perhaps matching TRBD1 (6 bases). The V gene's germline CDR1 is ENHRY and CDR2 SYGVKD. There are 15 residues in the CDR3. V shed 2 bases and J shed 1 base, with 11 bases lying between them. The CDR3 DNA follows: TGTGCCATCAGTGAGGCGGGGGCGCGGAACACTGAAGCTTTCTTT. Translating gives CAISEAGARNTEAFF.

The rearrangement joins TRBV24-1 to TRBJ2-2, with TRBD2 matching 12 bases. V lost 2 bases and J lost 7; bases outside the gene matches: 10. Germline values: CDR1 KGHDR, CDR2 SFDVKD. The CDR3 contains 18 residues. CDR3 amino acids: CATSDSPRLAGAGGELFF. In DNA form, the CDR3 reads TGTGCCACCAGTGATTCCCCCCGACTAGCGGGAGCGGGCGGGGAGCTGTTTTTT.

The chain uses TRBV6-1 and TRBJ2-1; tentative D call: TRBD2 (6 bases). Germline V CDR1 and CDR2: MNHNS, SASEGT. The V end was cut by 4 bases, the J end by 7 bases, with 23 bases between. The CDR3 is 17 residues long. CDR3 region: CASSVRSFGSRGNEQFF. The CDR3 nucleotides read TGTGCCAGCAGTGTAAGGTCTTTCGGGAGTCGAGGGAATGAGCAGTTCTTC.

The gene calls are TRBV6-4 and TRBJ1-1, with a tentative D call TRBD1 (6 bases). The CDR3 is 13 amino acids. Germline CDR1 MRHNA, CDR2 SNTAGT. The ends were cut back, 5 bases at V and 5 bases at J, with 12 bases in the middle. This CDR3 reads CASSYREGTEAFF. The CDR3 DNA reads TGTGCCAGCAGTTACAGGGAGGGAACTGAAGCTTTCTTT.

CDR3 sequence reads: CASSLVGGPYGYTF. The CDR3 DNA reads TGTGCCAGCAGCTTGGTCGGGGGGCCCTATGGCTACACCTTC. V gene TRBV5-5 combines with J gene TRBJ1-2; maybe TRBD1 (6 bases). The germline gives CDR1 SGHKS, CDR2 YYEKEE (reference sequence). The CDR3 totals 14 residues. Deletions cut 0 bases from V and 4 bases from J, with 10 bases between.